The rows below give T cell receptor beta chains drawn from one sample of a study of cytomegalovirus exposure and HLA in healthy donors. Profiling relied on immunoSEQ multiplex PCR, and the TCRdb table lists in-frame clones only, not all of them. The repertoire includes 81,000 or so clones, around four fifths of them detected once, and more than 2.5% sits in the top ten. The sample taken for sequencing was PBMCs. These receptors all stem from a man aged 50-60 years in good health and CMV-seropositive. The CDR3 runs from the conserved cysteine through the conserved F or W. D genes are given only for firm matches. A clone size is listed for some rows: how often the clone was seen (once, few, many), or a class if it is expanded.

J,V,size,D,CDR3,DNA
TRBJ1-2,TRBV30,.,TRBD1,CAWSTFPWTGGGYTF,TGTGCCTGGTCCACCTTCCCCTGGACAGGGGGGGGCTACACCTTC
TRBJ1-2,TRBV2,.,.,CASSELMGEGGYTF,TGTGCCAGCAGTGAATTAATGGGGGAGGGTGGCTACACCTTC
TRBJ2-3,TRBV6-1,.,.,CASVNGGTDTQYF,TGTGCCAGCGTTAATGGAGGCACAGATACGCAGTATTTT
TRBJ2-5,TRBV7-9,.,TRBD2,CASSSGLAKEQYF,TGTGCCAGCAGCTCGGGACTAGCGAAGGAGCAGTACTTC
TRBJ2-5,TRBV9,.,TRBD2,CASATGGYKETQYF,TGTGCCAGCGCAACGGGAGGGTACAAGGAGACCCAGTACTTC
TRBJ2-7,TRBV5-4,.,TRBD2,CASSPGGAGYEQYF,TGTGCCAGCAGCCCCGGGGGGGCTGGCTACGAGCAGTACTTC
TRBJ2-6,TRBV19,.,.,CASKSSPGANVLTF,TGTGCCAGTAAAAGCTCCCCAGGGGCCAACGTCCTGACTTTC
TRBJ2-3,TRBV5-1,.,TRBD2,CASSSPGLAGGGGTDTQYF,TGCGCCAGCAGCTCTCCGGGACTAGCGGGAGGAGGGGGCACAGATACGCAGTATTTT
TRBJ1-6,TRBV11-3,.,TRBD1,CASSLTGGVSSPLHF,TGTGCCAGCAGCTTGACAGGGGGGGTTAGTTCACCCCTCCACTTT
TRBJ2-1,TRBV5-1,.,TRBD2,CASSPRLAGGNEQFF,TGCGCCAGCAGCCCAAGACTAGCGGGAGGGAATGAGCAGTTCTTC
TRBJ2-3,TRBV29-1,once,TRBD2,CSVPAGLLTDTQYF,TGCAGCGTACCAGCGGGACTACTCACAGATACGCAGTATTTT
TRBJ1-2,TRBV7-9,few,.,CASSRLVGWDTF,TGTGCCAGCAGCCGACTCGTAGGTTGGGACACCTTC
TRBJ2-7,TRBV11-3,.,TRBD2,CASSLKFWALAGSYEQYF,TGTGCCAGCAGCTTAAAGTTCTGGGCTCTAGCGGGCTCCTACGAGCAGTACTTC
TRBJ2-5,TRBV7-2,.,.,CASSQPGAAETQYF,TGTGCCAGCTCCCAGCCGGGAGCGGCAGAGACCCAGTACTTC
TRBJ2-1,TRBV18,once,.,CASSPRVQEQFF,TGTGCCAGCTCACCACGGGTACAGGAGCAGTTCTTC
TRBJ1-2,TRBV27,.,.,CASSLTFSSANYGYTF,TGTGCCAGCAGTTTAACCTTTTCGTCAGCTAACTATGGCTACACCTTC
TRBJ1-5,TRBV21-1,once,.,CASRGQAGTVNQPQHF,TGTGCCAGCAGGGGACAGGCGGGAACCGTCAATCAGCCCCAGCATTTT
TRBJ2-1,TRBV9,.,TRBD2,CASSVLNSGGNEQFF,TGTGCCAGCAGCGTCCTGAATAGCGGGGGTAATGAGCAGTTCTTC
TRBJ2-7,TRBV30,few,TRBD1,CAWGIGQGLYEQYF,TGTGCCTGGGGGATCGGACAGGGTCTCTACGAGCAGTACTTC
TRBJ2-7,TRBV30,.,TRBD1,CAWRTLGQGTYEQYF,TGTGCCTGGAGAACGTTGGGACAGGGGACCTACGAGCAGTACTTC
TRBJ2-2,TRBV6-4,.,.,CASSDSWGGENTGELFF,TGTGCCAGCAGTGACTCATGGGGGGGCGAGAACACCGGGGAGCTGTTTTTT
TRBJ1-4,TRBV5-8,few,.,CASSLQGLGEKLFF,TGTGCCAGCAGCTTGCAGGGCTTGGGAGAAAAACTGTTTTTT
TRBJ1-4,TRBV25-1,few,.,CASSEPGRGPTNEKLFF,TGTGCCAGCAGTGAACCTGGCAGGGGTCCTACTAATGAAAAACTGTTTTTT
TRBJ2-2,TRBV14,.,.,CASSQEPRNTGELFF,TGTGCCAGCAGCCAAGAACCGCGTAACACCGGGGAGCTGTTTTTT
TRBJ2-7,TRBV7-9,few,.,CAPRGTFYDEQYF,TGTGCCCCCAGAGGGACATTCTACGACGAGCAGTACTTC
TRBJ2-3,TRBV9,few,.,CASSTATPADTQYF,TGTGCCAGCAGCACCGCGACACCCGCAGATACGCAGTATTTT
TRBJ2-7,TRBV18,few,.,CASSPPSGGSSYEQYF,TGTGCCAGCTCACCACCATCCGGCGGAAGCTCCTACGAGCAGTACTTC
TRBJ2-2,TRBV19,.,.,CASSRGGGRTGELFF,TGTGCCAGTAGTAGGGGAGGGGGGCGTACCGGGGAGCTGTTTTTT
TRBJ2-7,TRBV7-2,.,.,CASSFQGGGTYEQYF,TGTGCCAGCAGCTTTCAGGGAGGAGGAACCTACGAGCAGTACTTC
TRBJ2-1,TRBV6-4,.,.,CASSDSGVYEQFF,TGTGCCAGCAGTGACTCGGGAGTATATGAGCAGTTCTTC
TRBJ1-1,TRBV19,.,TRBD1,CASSHDRDTEAFF,TGTGCCAGTAGCCACGACAGGGACACTGAAGCTTTCTTT
TRBJ2-3,TRBV19,once,.,CASSIARQGSVGDTQYF,TGTGCCAGTAGTATAGCTCGGCAGGGGAGCGTCGGAGATACGCAGTATTTT
TRBJ2-7,TRBV4-3,.,.,CASSQETFYEQYF,TGCGCCAGCAGCCAAGAGACATTCTACGAGCAGTACTTC
TRBJ2-5,TRBV7-9,once,TRBD2,CASSRGLAGGQETQYF,TGTGCCAGCAGCCGCGGACTAGCGGGAGGACAAGAGACCCAGTACTTC
TRBJ2-1,TRBV11-2,once,TRBD2,CASSRTIDPSGSRSNEQFF,TGTGCCAGCAGCCGGACAATCGACCCTAGCGGGAGCAGGAGCAATGAGCAGTTCTTC
TRBJ2-3,TRBV21-1,.,.,CANTLGDRGTDTQYF,TGTGCCAACACCCTTGGGGACAGGGGAACAGATACGCAGTATTTT
TRBJ1-2,TRBV19,.,.,CASSATSGGYTF,TGTGCCAGTAGTGCAACCTCAGGCGGCTACACCTTC
TRBJ2-1,TRBV30,.,TRBD2,CAWSDTRGGKPDNEQFF,TGTGCCTGGAGTGACACCCGGGGGGGGAAGCCGGACAATGAGCAGTTCTTC
TRBJ2-3,TRBV4-3,once,.,CASSQDLYPGGSDTQYF,TGCGCCAGCAGCCAAGATCTATATCCAGGAGGATCAGATACGCAGTATTTT
TRBJ2-5,TRBV5-1,.,TRBD2,CASSLRTSGSGETQYF,TGCGCCAGCAGCTTGAGGACTAGCGGGAGTGGGGAGACCCAGTACTTC
TRBJ1-3,TRBV27,.,.,CASSLAGATGNTIYF,TGTGCCAGCAGTTTAGCAGGGGCCACTGGAAACACCATATATTTT
TRBJ1-1,TRBV19,.,.,CASSMQLRVVTEAFF,TGTGCCAGTAGTATGCAACTTCGGGTTGTCACTGAAGCTTTCTTT
TRBJ1-2,TRBV30,.,.,CAWSHSGYTF,TGTGCCTGGAGTCACTCTGGCTACACCTTC
TRBJ2-6,TRBV2,.,TRBD1,CASSPTPTGSGANVLTF,TGTGCCAGCAGTCCCACCCCGACAGGGTCCGGGGCCAACGTCCTGACTTTC
TRBJ2-7,TRBV2,.,TRBD2,CASSEVASGTSREQYF,TGTGCCAGCAGTGAAGTCGCTAGCGGGACGTCGAGGGAGCAGTACTTC
TRBJ2-2,TRBV11-2,.,TRBD2,CASSSQTSGSPRELFF,TGTGCCAGCAGCTCACAGACTAGCGGGAGTCCTCGGGAGCTGTTTTTT
TRBJ2-7,TRBV4-2,.,.,CASSLQTGEQYF,TGTGCCAGCAGCCTCCAGACGGGCGAGCAGTACTTC
TRBJ2-7,TRBV5-5,.,.,CASSRQESYEQYF,TGTGCCAGCAGCCGACAGGAGTCCTACGAGCAGTACTTC
TRBJ2-7,TRBV11-2,.,.,CASSPIGRTKSYEQYF,TGTGCCAGCAGCCCAATAGGCCGGACTAAGTCATACGAGCAGTACTTC
TRBJ1-2,TRBV27,.,.,CASSLPDSSGYTF,TGTGCCAGCAGTTTACCGGACAGCTCCGGCTACACCTTC
TRBJ1-1,TRBV11-3,.,.,CASSLDRAGEEAFF,TGTGCCAGCAGCTTAGATAGGGCAGGGGAGGAAGCTTTCTTT
TRBJ2-7,TRBV19,.,.,CANNLPAQLPYEQYF,TGTGCCAATAACCTACCGGCACAGCTCCCCTACGAGCAGTACTTC
TRBJ2-5,TRBV19,.,.,CASSPRPWTIWGVLCWATQYF,TGTGCCAGTAGTCCCCGACCCTGGACTATTTGGGGAGTGTTGTGCTGGGCGACCCAGTACTTC
TRBJ2-7,TRBV7-2,.,TRBD2,CASSSLAGFDEQYF,TGTGCCAGCAGCTCCCTAGCGGGCTTCGACGAGCAGTACTTC
TRBJ1-3,TRBV30,.,.,CAWSGEGRIGNTIYF,TGTGCCTGGAGTGGGGAGGGACGGATTGGAAACACCATATATTTT